This T cell receptor beta chain was sequenced for a study of cytomegalovirus exposure and HLA in healthy donors (dated by TCRdb to 2016 to 2017). Notes on the research overall: An earlier analysis of approximately 640 of the donors reported 250 to 300 Gb of sequence data and 117 million unique TCR beta sequences from 150 million to 200 million T cells. In the later analysis, no new phenotypic data were used to find candidate immune exposures; instead, reliance was placed on TCR beta sequences and their occurrence across donors. Among around 400 genotyped donors of the cohort, an average of approximately 240,000 unique TCR beta nucleotide sequences was sequenced per donor, of which 15% to 20% were non-productive. Roughly 300 gigabases of sequencing data and 78 million or so unique TCR sequences were included in an early release covering about 700 HLA-typed donors. The study profiled the T cell repertoires of about 720 subjects by immunosequencing and related them to cytomegalovirus serostatus. A later analysis re-analyzed previously published TCR beta repertoires from about 730 donors and added high-resolution HLA genotyping to study TCR occurrence patterns. The genetic ancestry cluster associated with self-reported Caucasian donors included about 81% of the approximately 400 genotyped donors. Every discovery cohort repertoire had been produced on one sequencing platform. Along with the roughly 700-subject first cohort, a separate validation cohort of over a hundred different subjects was used. Roughly 5 DR-DQ haplotypes were handled as single units for association and clustering, since linkage in the cohort was strong. The study was designed to test whether signatures of past pathogen exposure could be identified by cataloging public T cell receptors. An earlier analysis of some 600 of the donors applied high-throughput TCR beta sequencing to assess whether each TCR beta V gene segment acted as functional or pseudogenic. Both class I and class II loci were covered by HLA typing, at four-digit resolution. To predict cytomegalovirus infection status, the study brought together high-throughput TCR immunosequencing, statistical association of individual TCRs with disease status, and machine learning. Donor age, sex, ethnicity and CMV serostatus were collected together with the repertoire data. Typing coverage differed by locus: A, B, C, DRB1 and DQB1 were typed in about 620-630 donors, DQA1 in about 560, DPA1 in around 600, and DPB1 in 400 to 490. A later genetic analysis used genome-wide SNP genotypes for about three fifths of the 666 donors, treating that subset as a discovery cohort. Beyond this particular receptor, the publication reports: A cluster of highly shared sequence variants was judged likely to represent a technical artifact of the sequencing pipeline. The earlier analysis of 587 of the donors excluded around 17 rarely observed V segments, including chromosome 9 orphons, because counts were too low. The classifier was reported to diagnose cytomegalovirus status with high specificity and sensitivity in both the original cohort and the validation cohort. It was suggested by the authors that the approach could potentially be generalized to other disease states and immunological phenotypes. Compared with the approximately 600-donor mean, donors in an Asian-associated ancestry cluster had fewer N-insertions in productive TCRs, according to a later genetic analysis. In a later analysis, HLA-associated TCR beta chains were found to be more clonally expanded and to have lower generation probabilities than equally common non-associated chains. Broadly in line with IMGT annotations, most TCR beta V segments showed up in productive rearrangements about 87% or about 30% of the time in an earlier analysis of around 600 of the donors. When HLA alleles, especially DR and DQ, strongly co-occurred, attributing TCR associations to individual alleles was difficult. Immune exposure information for the cohort was limited to CMV serostatus. Linkage disequilibrium might explain the correlated functional status among segregating V segments, but an unknown experimental factor could not be ruled out. Because the 87-base-pair reads could not distinguish some IMGT-functional V segments, including TRBV6-2 and TRBV6-3, those segments were excluded. A further reported finding was that TCR beta sequences accurately predicted the HLA-A and HLA-B alleles for most subjects in the first cohort. According to a later analysis, most CMV-associated TCR beta chains appeared to be HLA-restricted, and the HLA associations seemed to be driven largely by CMV exposure. In a later genetic analysis, a missense DCLRE1C variant was associated with V-gene and J-gene trimming of TCR beta chains, and the association was replicated in an independent cohort. At a false discovery rate of 0.05, a later analysis linked 16,951 TCR beta sequences to specific HLA alleles. According to a later analysis, parvovirus B19, influenza, CMV and Epstein-Barr virus appeared linked to several top co-occurrence clusters. HLA typing was unavailable for some donors at each locus, so association tests used only the typed subset. In vitro tests confirmed that three of the cytomegalovirus-associated TCR beta chains recognize cytomegalovirus antigens. Sequencing depth was assumed to be roughly uniform across donors in the presence/absence analyses, though that assumption may not hold. Most TCR sequences were seen in very few donors, while some public TCRs were found in many individuals. In a later analysis, the rate of TCR association differed among HLA loci, with DRB1 alleles having the most associated TCRs and HLA-C alleles having the fewest. In this cohort, only TCR beta chains were sequenced, and detectable features were limited by the absence of alpha or paired-chain data. In the study, some 160 TCR beta chains were listed as associated with cytomegalovirus.

From cysteine to phenylalanine, the CDR3 is 14 amino acids long. Left in the record is the CDR3 DNA by itself, 42 bases read in frame from the first base. From the germline V gene (reference sequence), CDR1 is GTSNPN and CDR2 is SVGIG. Trimming takes 4 bases from V and 1 base from J, and the germline ends sit 11 bases apart. On this clone itself: No antigen is known for it. Base qualities are missing; no much larger clone stands one base away.

The cohort was made up of under 800 healthy bone marrow donors. At the time of sampling, every cohort member was nominally healthy, though immune exposures that went unrecorded were likely present. The donor was CMV seropositive and belonged to the group of over 250 seropositive cohort members. A peripheral blood sample was collected from each donor, and TCR beta sequencing was performed on peripheral blood mononuclear cells. Genomic DNA extraction from the blood cell samples was performed with the Qiagen DNeasy Blood Extraction Kit. The library was produced with the immunoSEQ multiplex PCR assay. The multiplex PCR relied on a mix of 60 forward primers for TCR Vbeta segments and 13 reverse primers for TCR Jbeta segments. A multiplex PCR assay on genomic DNA amplified the CDR3 region of rearranged TCR beta genes. On the Illumina HiSeq System, the amplified TCR beta libraries were sequenced as 87-base-pair reads. The original pipeline was this. A later analysis counted about 80 million unique TCR beta chains across the 640 or so repertoires, and 10 million to 12 million of these chains were shared by at least two donors. Raw reads were error-corrected and collapsed into unique sequences with a nearest-neighbor algorithm that merged closely related sequences to remove PCR and sequencing errors. To assign V, D and J gene segments, CDR3 sequences were aligned to IMGT reference sequences. For a sequence to be retained, a match of at least six nucleotides to both a V gene segment and a J gene segment was required. A rearrangement was called productive if the CDR3 had no stop codons and remained in frame with V and J, and every other rearrangement was called non-productive. Following IMGT convention, CDR3 was defined as the stretch from the second conserved V-encoded cysteine to the conserved J-encoded phenylalanine. Sequences without an unambiguous match to a single V gene segment were excluded from the earlier analysis of several hundred of the donors. An earlier analysis of several hundred of the donors called V segments functional above 56.7% productive rearrangements and segregating when the between-donor standard deviation exceeded 5%. To diagnose cytomegalovirus status from the catalog of TCR beta chain sequences, a statistical classification framework was built. In a later analysis, V and J genes were assigned by comparing TCR nucleotide sequences against IMGT/GENE-DB human TR gene sequences. In a later analysis, CDR3 sequences and most-parsimonious VDJ recombination scenarios were assigned using the TCRdist pipeline. In a later analysis, each TCR beta chain was defined by its CDR3 amino acid sequence together with its V-gene family, and reads without a unique V-gene family were excluded. A later analysis removed 550 to 650 highly shared, low-generation-probability nucleotide sequences to deal with suspected cross-contamination and a sequencing artifact. In a later analysis, a clonal expansion index was calculated for each public chain from normalized within-repertoire ranks of inferred template counts. In a later analysis, generation probabilities were computed using a VDJ recombination model fitted to out-of-frame rearrangements, and the results were checked against IGoR. In a later analysis, TCR-TCR, TCR-HLA and TCR-CMV co-occurrence was scored with hypergeometric tests, and a repertoire-size bias correction was applied to TCR pairs. To estimate false discovery rates, a later analysis permuted the HLA or CMV assignments 20 times. A later analysis grouped co-occurring TCRs with DBSCAN, adding TCRdist sequence similarity when clustering within HLA-allele-positive subsets. For co-occurrence clustering, repertoires with fewer than 30,000 or more than 120,000 public chains were excluded, along with roughly five repertoires with anomalous nucleotide sharing. In TCRdb, the immuneACCESS table is reduced to in-frame sequences with V and J assigned. These tables do not hold every clone; where another copy was compared, an unresolved V gene accounts for under half, and the others remain unexplained. V and J calls and clone size are as listed in that table; D and trimming were resolved from the DNA. The sample table holds some 180,000 clones, of which 8.5% to 10% were seen once. In total, the top ten clones hold approximately 1.5% of the sample.

This sequence uses TRBV30 and TRBJ2-4; the D gene is unclear. The receptor was derived from a woman in her twenties or thirties in good health and CMV-seropositive. The sequencing sample was made of PBMCs. Read as DNA, the sequence is TGTGCCTGGACCCGGTATCATGCCAAAAACATTCAGTACTTC. The translation is CAWTRYHAKNIQYF.